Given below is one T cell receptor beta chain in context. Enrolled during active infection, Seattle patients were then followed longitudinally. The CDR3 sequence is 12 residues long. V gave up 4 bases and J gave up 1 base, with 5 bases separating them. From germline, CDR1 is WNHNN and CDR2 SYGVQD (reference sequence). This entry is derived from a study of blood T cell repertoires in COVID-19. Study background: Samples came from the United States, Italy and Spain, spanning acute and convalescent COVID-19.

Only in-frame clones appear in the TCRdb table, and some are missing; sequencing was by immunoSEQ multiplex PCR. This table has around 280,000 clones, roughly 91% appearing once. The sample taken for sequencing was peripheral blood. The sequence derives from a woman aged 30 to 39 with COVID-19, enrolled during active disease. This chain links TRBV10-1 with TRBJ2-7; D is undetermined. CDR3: CASSGESYEQYF. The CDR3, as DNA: TGCGCCAGCAGTGGAGAGTCCTACGAGCAGTACTTC.